This TCR beta chain was captured in a study of cytomegalovirus exposure and HLA in healthy donors. Study as a whole: Early released data comprised around 85 million unique TCRs from HLA-typed donors.

In regard to this clone: Its antigen is not identified.

60 Vbeta and 13 Jbeta primers were used in PCR. Here immunoSEQ multiplex PCR was the method, and the copy in TCRdb shows in-frame clones only, minus some. The data hold 200,000 or so clones, with about 86% observed a single time. General study points: The study labeled under 200 TCR beta chains cytomegalovirus-associated. In all likelihood, a cluster of highly shared sequence variants was a sequencing artifact. An analysis was carried out later, and it reportedly showed fewer N-insertions in an Asian-associated ancestry cluster than the approximately 700-donor mean.

The CDR3 length is 12 residues. V trimming: 4 bases; J trimming: 9 bases; junction bases outside the gene matches: 4. In germline, CDR1 is SGHRS, CDR2 YFSETQ. The chain employs TRBV5-1 and TRBJ2-1, with 7 bases that match TRBD1. The sample taken for sequencing was PBMCs. This receptor was obtained from a woman aged 18 to 35 in good health and CMV-seropositive. The CDR3 spells CASSLRQGEQFF. The CDR3 coding sequence is TGCGCCAGCAGCCTTCGACAGGGTGAGCAGTTCTTC.